This entry features one T cell receptor beta chain sequence. What it binds is unknown. Peripheral blood, together with lesional scalp punch biopsies, was collected from alopecia areata patients. Once RNA had been extracted, it was reverse transcribed into cDNA to act as the sequencing template. Here immunoSEQ multiplex PCR was the method, and the copy in TCRdb shows in-frame clones only, minus some. Among fewer than 90,000 clones listed, roughly 47% were seen once. This record belongs to a study of CD8+ T cells in alopecia areata. Regarding the study as a whole: Clarity of TCR sharing across patients fell short of that in mice, possibly HLA-related.

This CDR3 is built from 14 residues. V dropped 8 bases and J dropped 2; count of bases not matched to a gene: 8. Per germline, CDR1 SNHLY and CDR2 FYNNEI. The sequenced sample consisted of NKG2D-high CD8+ T cells sorted from blood. This chain links TRBV2 with TRBJ1-1, with 7 bases fitting TRBD1. This receptor was identified in a human donor with alopecia areata. The CDR3 DNA reads TGTGCCAGCGGAAGGACAGGACCCAACACTGAAGCTTTCTTT. Its translation: CASGRTGPNTEAFF.